The next 10 T cell receptor beta chains were all read from a single sample in a study of blood T cell repertoires in COVID-19. Profiled with immunoSEQ multiplex PCR; TCRdb holds only in-frame clones, not every one. The table has 170,000 or so clones, more than 85% seen once. Sequencing input: peripheral blood. Receptor source: a man aged 50 to 59 with acute or convalescent COVID-19.

The table lists this clone with a count of one. This chain uses TRBV14 with TRBJ1-1; D not certain. The CDR3 totals 20 residues. V was cut by 1 base and J by 3 bases, with 27 bases left in between. From germline, CDR1 is SGHDN and CDR2 FVKESK. CDR3 protein: CASSQGLRPANDPLYTEAFF. In DNA, the CDR3 is TGTGCCAGCAGCCAAGGTTTGCGGCCCGCTAATGACCCTCTGTACACTGAAGCTTTCTTT. The variable domain in full, with the rest retrieved from reference TRBV14 and TRBJ1-1, is EAGVTQFPSHSVIEKGQTVTLRCDPISGHDNLYWYRRVMGKEIKFLLHFVKESKQDESGMPNNRFLAERTGGTYSTLKVQPAELEDSGVYFCASSQGLRPANDPLYTEAFFGQGTRLTVV.

In its sample, this clone was seen once. This chain uses TRBV7-9 with TRBJ1-1; TRBD1 matches 7 bases. The CDR3 consists of 14 residues. Germline V gene lookup returns CDR1 SEHNR and CDR2 FQNEAQ (reference sequence). With 3 bases clipped from V and 2 bases from J, the junction kept 3 bases outside the gene matches. In nucleotides, the CDR3 is TGTGCCAGCAGCTTGAACAGGGGAAACACTGAAGCTTTCTTT. It translates to CASSLNRGNTEAFF. The full variable domain, in which reference TRBV7-9 and TRBJ1-1 provide the parts outside the CDR3, is DTGVSQNPRHKITKRGQNVTFRCDPISEHNRLYWYRQTLGQGPEFLTYFQNEAQLEKSRLLSDRFSAERPKGSFSTLEIQRTEQGDSAMYLCASSLNRGNTEAFFGQGTRLTVV.

V usage is TRBV2 and J usage is TRBJ2-6; 7 bases map to TRBD1. Germline CDR1 reads SNHLY; CDR2 reads FYNNEI. J lost 4 bases, V lost 2 bases, and 2 bases had no gene match. This CDR3 has 15 amino acids. CDR3 nucleotides: TGTGCCAGCAGTGAAACAGGGGCCGGGGCCAACGTCCTGACTTTC. It encodes CASSETGAGANVLTF.

The V gene is TRBV3-1 (or the pseudogene TRBV3-2), the J gene TRBJ1-6; no clear D gene. CDR3 length: 15 amino acids. Germline V gives CDR1 LGHDT, CDR2 YNNKEL (reference sequence). V was clipped by 6 bases and J by 6 bases, with 15 bases between them. DNA for the CDR3: TGTGCCAGCAGGGGTGAGGGCGCGGGTAATTCACCCCTCCACTTT. Translated, it gives CASRGEGAGNSPLHF.

The genes are TRBV29-1 and TRBJ2-7, with TRBD1 matching 8 bases. Germline-derived CDR1 and CDR2 are SQVTM and ANQGSEA. The V segment lost 0 bases and the J segment 4 bases; nucleotides outside the gene matches: 5. The CDR3 covers 14 residues. The CDR3 region is CSVEDRQGPYEQYF. The CDR3 DNA sequence: TGCAGCGTTGAAGATCGACAGGGGCCTTACGAGCAGTACTTC.

V gene TRBV5-4 combines with J gene TRBJ2-2; 14 nucleotides align to TRBD2. The CDR3 is 19 amino acids. V lost 1 base and J lost 1; bases outside the gene matches: 6. CDR1 is SGHNT, CDR2 YYREEE, per germline (reference sequence). As DNA, the CDR3 is TGTGCCAGCAGCTTGAGACTAGCGGGAGGGCCGTGGAACACCGGGGAGCTGTTTTTT. It translates to CASSLRLAGGPWNTGELFF.

This clone showed up just once. The chain is built from TRBV3-1 (or the pseudogene TRBV3-2) and TRBJ2-1, with a weak D call TRBD2 (6 bases). CDR3 length: 16 residues. Per germline, CDR1 LGHDT and CDR2 YNNKEL (reference sequence). V was trimmed by 4 bases and J by 6 bases, leaving 19 bases between them. CDR3 sequence: CASSPTVAVAFNEQFF. CDR3 coding DNA: TGTGCCAGCAGCCCAACAGTAGCGGTGGCCTTCAATGAGCAGTTCTTC.

This chain's CDR3 is CAWSVVGGSGELFF. The CDR3 DNA reads as TGTGCCTGGAGTGTCGTCGGGGGGAGCGGGGAGCTGTTTTTT. This chain joins TRBV30 and TRBJ2-2; the match to TRBD2 covers 7 bases. This CDR3 has 14 residues. Germline CDR1 reads GTSNPN; CDR2 reads SVGIG (reference sequence). With V trimmed by 0 bases and J by 7 bases, 5 bases remained unmatched.

Concerning this clone itself: Different DNA sequences within this sample yield the same CDR3. The gene calls are TRBV19 and TRBJ1-1; 9 nucleotides match TRBD1. The CDR3 is made up of 14 amino acids. The V and J ends lost 3 bases and 2 bases, in that order; junction bases with no gene match: 1. Germline V gives CDR1 LNHDA, CDR2 SQIVND (reference sequence). CDR3 in DNA: TGTGCCAGTAGTATCACAGGGGGCAACACTGAAGCTTTCTTT. Amino acids: CASSITGGNTEAFF.

The J gene is TRBJ1-2, the V gene TRBV9; 12 positions match TRBD1. CDR3 length: 14 amino acids. Germline values: CDR1 SGDLS, CDR2 YYNGEE. With V trimmed by 1 base and J by 10 bases, 5 bases remained unmatched. CDR3 region: CASSVTGTGGFYTF. The CDR3 DNA is TGTGCCAGCAGCGTAACCGGGACAGGGGGCTTCTACACCTTC.